The source of this T cell receptor (beta chain) is a study of blood T cell repertoires in COVID-19. Overall study context: Samples of COVID-19 (acute and convalescent) were obtained from the United States, Italy and Spain. The cDNA or gDNA used as material had been derived from T cells, B-cell-depleted T cells, or PBMCs.

Under the authors' procedure: Nucleated cell number was recorded as an estimate derived from reference gene primer amplification. Sequencing was performed with immunoSEQ multiplex PCR; in TCRdb, only in-frame clones are kept and a portion is missing. V, J and clone size are those of that table, while D and trimming were read from the DNA. Of roughly 250,000 clones listed, about 80% were seen once; the top ten hold under 2%. Germline loops: CDR1 KGHSH, CDR2 LQKENI. The CDR3 runs 13 residues. Trimming took 9 bases from V and 4 from J, leaving 15 bases between them. This TCR was recovered from a woman older than 75 with acute or convalescent COVID-19. V is TRBV18 and J is TRBJ2-5, with a possible D match to TRBD1 (5 bases). Sequenced: peripheral blood. For the CDR3, the DNA is TGTGCCAGTACTACAGGTCTCGGAGAGACCCAGTACTTC. This codes for CASTTGLGETQYF.